This TCR beta chain was sequenced during a study of T cells in Graves' hyperthyroidism and ophthalmopathy. RNA transcripts served as the template for amplifying TCR beta CDR3 regions. The primer set for the first-round RT-PCR of the TCR CDR3 was HTBI. A single record per CDR3 protein comes from TCRdb applying MiXCR to the multiplex PCR reads. The sample has hundreds of thousands of distinct CDR3 sequences; 20% are singletons. There are many counts of this clonotype. The germline V gene encodes CDR1 DFQATT and CDR2 SNEGSKA (reference sequence). The CDR3 totals 14 residues. Trimming cost V 0 bases and J 8 bases, with 13 bases left between them.

V usage is TRBV20-1 and J usage is TRBJ1-4; D perhaps matches TRBD1 (6 bases). The sequenced sample consisted of blood. The source is a man between 25 and 39 years old with Graves' ophthalmopathy. CDR3 bases: TGCAGTGCTAGAGATGTGGAGGGGGGCGAAAAACTGTTTTTT. It yields the protein CSARDVEGGEKLFF.